This T cell receptor beta chain was identified during a study of T cell responses to AZD1222 COVID-19 vaccine. Whole-study context: The study pooled second doses at about 4 or about 12 weeks.

Whole-study results and caveats: Unmutated variant regions are reportedly the target of nearly half of TCRs that are spike-specific. Only after the peak T cell response were repertoires sampled.

On this clone: Its matching antigen is unknown.

The assay was immunoSEQ multiplex PCR, and TCRdb's table has in-frame clones only and misses some. The repertoire holds approximately 150,000 clones, with roughly 92% as singletons. This sequence originates from an adult in good health. The sample consisted of peripheral blood, taken on day 0 of AZD1222 vaccination.

This CDR3 is CASSQVRYNQPQHF. CDR3 sequence (DNA): TGCGCCAGCAGCCAAGTTAGGTATAATCAGCCCCAGCATTTT. The genes are TRBV4-1 and TRBJ1-5; no clear D gene. V gave up 1 base and J gave up 4 bases, with 8 bases separating them. Germline V lookup: CDR1 MGHRA, CDR2 YSYEKL. The CDR3 sequence is 14 residues long.